One sample yielded the 14 T cell receptor beta chains listed below, sequenced in a study of CXCR3-negative and CXCR3-positive naive CD8 T cells. The study made its TRB cDNA libraries by 5' RACE, adding UMI labels. TCRdb re-called the 5' RACE reads and catalogs CDR3 proteins one per entry, DNA excluded. The table counts about 92,000 distinct CDR3 sequences; 1.7% lies in the top ten. The sequencing input was naive CXCR3- CD8+ T cells from blood. Described subset: CD45RO-CCR7+CD27+CD95- naive CD8+ T cells lacking CXCR3 (TNR3-). The receptors were sampled from a human donor in good health. Some clones in this sample may be carry-over from other donors' samples.

J is TRBJ2-7 and V is TRBV25-1; TCRdb's D call, TRBD1, is unchecked because there is no DNA. The CDR3 has 16 residues. Per germline, CDR1 MGHDK and CDR2 SYGVNS. CDR3 amino acids: CASSPQAGTGSYEQYF.

The rearrangement uses TRBV7-2 and TRBJ2-5; TCRdb names TRBD2, which stays unverified in the absence of DNA. This CDR3 has 11 amino acids. CDR1 is SGHTA, CDR2 FQGNSA, per germline. The CDR3 region is CASSLPSGGSF.

The V and J genes are TRBV7-9 and TRBJ1-1. CDR1 and CDR2 from the germline V gene are SEHNR and FQNEAQ (reference sequence). The CDR3 runs 12 residues. The CDR3 protein is CASSWGDAEAFF.

The chain employs TRBV6-2 or TRBV6-3 and TRBJ2-1; TCRdb's D call of TRBD2 is untestable without DNA. CDR3 size: 12 residues. Germline CDR1 and CDR2: MNHEY and SVGEGT. The CDR3 loop is CASSYLAGVQFF.

J is TRBJ2-1 and V is TRBV7-6; TCRdb returns TRBD1, unconfirmable since there is no DNA. The germline V gene has CDR1 SGHVS and CDR2 FNYEAQ. This CDR3 region has 15 residues. CDR3 sequence reads: CASSPGSPTYNEQFF.

The V gene is TRBV23-1, the J gene TRBJ2-3; with no DNA, the TCRdb D assignment of TRBD2 cannot be verified. Being an ORF, TRBV23-1 has a function that is uncertain. The CDR3 totals 19 residues. CDR3 residues: CASSQSQKREGLFTDTQYF.

The gene calls are TRBV9 and TRBJ2-3; TCRdb's D call, TRBD1, is unchecked because there is no DNA. Per germline, CDR1 SGDLS and CDR2 YYNGEE. The CDR3 runs 15 residues. The CDR3 is CASRGRAGGQDTQYF.

The chain joins TRBV6-5 to TRBJ1-5. Germline-derived CDR1 and CDR2 are MNHEY and SVGAGI. The CDR3 sequence is 14 residues long. The CDR3 protein is CASSTSNVFPPQHF.

V is TRBV11-2 and J is TRBJ2-3; TCRdb reports TRBD2, a call that lacks DNA to check it against. The CDR3 totals 17 residues. The germline V gene encodes CDR1 SGHAT and CDR2 FQNNGV. The CDR3 is CASSLDPPWRATDTQYF.

The genes are TRBV29-1 and TRBJ1-2; no DNA is available, so the TRBD1 call from TCRdb remains unchecked. CDR1 is SQVTM, CDR2 ANQGSEA, per germline. The CDR3 has 11 residues. The CDR3 spells CSVDAGYGYTF.

The chain uses TRBV7-9 and TRBJ2-6; TCRdb lists TRBD2, though no DNA is available to test this call. CDR1 and CDR2 (germline): SEHNR, FQNEAQ (reference sequence). This CDR3 has 19 amino acids. The CDR3: CASSRKGSGGSYGANVLTF.

The chain employs TRBV29-1 and TRBJ1-5; no DNA is available, so the TRBD1 call from TCRdb remains unchecked. CDR3 length: 12 amino acids. Looked up from germline, CDR1 is SQVTM and CDR2 is ANQGSEA. The CDR3 loop is CSVVTGGNTQHF.

The V and J genes are TRBV7-3 and TRBJ2-3; absent DNA, TCRdb's TRBD1 call cannot be checked. The CDR3 runs 15 residues. Germline loops: CDR1 SGHTA, CDR2 FQGTGA. CDR3 loop: CASSLIGGGADTQYF.

V and J are TRBV6-5 and TRBJ1-2. Germline V gives CDR1 MNHEY, CDR2 SVGAGI. This CDR3 region has 11 residues. CDR3 in amino acids: CASSDTHGYTF.